The source of this TCR beta chain is a study of shared clonotypes between healthy human individuals. On the study more broadly: Plates per donor: three CD4 naive, three CD4 memory, two CD8 naive, one CD8 memory.

V shed 1 base, J shed 5 bases, and the junction held 3 bases outside the gene matches. This CDR3 comprises 15 residues. Per germline, CDR1 MDHEN and CDR2 SYDVKM. The authors divided CD4+ cells into CD45RA+ naive and CD45RA-negative memory subsets. Repertoires were generated with immunoSEQ multiplex PCR, while TCRdb's copy carries only in-frame clones and drops some. The table lists fewer than 1.6 million clones, around 98.5% of them singletons. Findings and caveats of the study: Among donors, clonotype sharing was expected to be affected by sequencing depth.

A note on this clone: No antigen is known for it.

The gene calls are TRBV28 and TRBJ2-1, with 9 nucleotides matching TRBD2. The sequenced material came from naive CD4+ T cells sorted from blood. The sample's subset: CD45RA+ positively selected. This TCR derives from a man aged 25-40 years in good health. The CDR3 coding sequence is TGTGCCAGCAGTTTATTGGCGGGAGGGAACAATGAGCAGTTCTTC. This encodes CASSLLAGGNNEQFF.